Listed below are T cell receptor beta chains from one sample, sequenced in a study of beta chain features in type 1 diabetes. Sequenced by immunoSEQ multiplex PCR; TCRdb stores in-frame clones only, minus some. The profile shows some 410,000 clones, about an eighth of them singletons. Sequencing input: naive CD4+ T cells from blood. These receptors originate from a woman younger than 35 in good health. Each CDR3 is given with its conserved first and last residue. The D gene is left open where the match is weak. Rows give clone size only sometimes, using once, few, many, or a class for an expanded clone.

d_gene: TRBD1
v_gene: TRBV5-4
abundance: NA
len: 15
j_gene: TRBJ2-3
CDR3nt: TGTGCCAGCAGCTGGTGGGACAGGTCCACAGATACGCAGTATTTT
CDR3aa: CASSWWDRSTDTQYF

d_gene: NA
v_gene: TRBV29-1
abundance: NA
len: 12
j_gene: TRBJ2-5
CDR3nt: TGCAGCGTCGGGGGGCGTCAAGAGACCCAGTACTTC
CDR3aa: CSVGGRQETQYF

d_gene: TRBD2
v_gene: TRBV9
abundance: NA
len: 15
j_gene: TRBJ2-7
CDR3nt: TGTGCCAGCAGCGTAGGGACTAGCGGGTCCTACGAGCAGTACTTC
CDR3aa: CASSVGTSGSYEQYF

d_gene: NA
v_gene: TRBV29-1
abundance: NA
len: 12
j_gene: TRBJ1-4
CDR3nt: TGCAGCGCCATCGGGGTAATGAAAAAACTGTTTTTT
CDR3aa: CSAIGVMKKLFF

d_gene: NA
v_gene: TRBV28
abundance: NA
len: 12
j_gene: TRBJ1-6
CDR3nt: TGTGCCAGCAGTAACAGTAATTCACCCCTCCACTTT
CDR3aa: CASSNSNSPLHF

d_gene: TRBD2
v_gene: TRBV4-2
abundance: NA
len: 17
j_gene: TRBJ2-1
CDR3nt: TGTGCCAGCAGCCAAGTGAGCGGGGGGCCTCCTGAAAATGAGCAGTTCTTC
CDR3aa: CASSQVSGGPPENEQFF

d_gene: NA
v_gene: TRBV30
abundance: few
len: 13
j_gene: TRBJ2-7
CDR3nt: TGTGCCTGGAGTGTAGACCAGGTGAGCGAGCAGTACTTC
CDR3aa: CAWSVDQVSEQYF

d_gene: TRBD1
v_gene: TRBV10-3
abundance: few
len: 15
j_gene: TRBJ2-3
CDR3nt: TGTGCCATCAGTGGGACAGGGATCGGCACAGATACGCAGTATTTT
CDR3aa: CAISGTGIGTDTQYF

d_gene: TRBD2
v_gene: TRBV4-2
abundance: NA
len: 18
j_gene: TRBJ2-1
CDR3nt: TGTGCCAGCAGCCAAGGCCTAGCGGGGGCGAGCTCCTACAATGAGCAGTTCTTC
CDR3aa: CASSQGLAGASSYNEQFF

d_gene: NA
v_gene: TRBV29-1
abundance: NA
len: 14
j_gene: TRBJ2-2
CDR3nt: TGCAGCGCCCGGACGTCTATAGTGACCGGGGAGCTGTTTTTT
CDR3aa: CSARTSIVTGELFF

d_gene: NA
v_gene: TRBV29-1
abundance: few
len: 12
j_gene: TRBJ1-4
CDR3nt: TGCAGCGTTCGACGGGGAAATGAAAAACTGTTTTTT
CDR3aa: CSVRRGNEKLFF

d_gene: TRBD1
v_gene: TRBV7-3
abundance: few
len: 16
j_gene: TRBJ1-5
CDR3nt: TGTGCCAGCAGGCATCCGGGACAGGGGTCCAATCAGCCCCAGCATTTT
CDR3aa: CASRHPGQGSNQPQHF

d_gene: NA
v_gene: TRBV10-3
abundance: NA
len: 14
j_gene: TRBJ1-6
CDR3nt: TGTGCCATCAGTGAGGGGGACCCCCATCCGACCCTCCACTTT
CDR3aa: CAISEGDPHPTLHF

d_gene: NA
v_gene: TRBV18
abundance: NA
len: 15
j_gene: TRBJ2-7
CDR3nt: TGTGCCAGCTCACCAATGGCGGGCCTAGGGGACGAGCAGTACTTC
CDR3aa: CASSPMAGLGDEQYF

d_gene: TRBD1
v_gene: TRBV29-1
abundance: few
len: 13
j_gene: TRBJ1-1
CDR3nt: TGCAGCGTTGGGGACAGGTTGAACACTGAAGCTTTCTTT
CDR3aa: CSVGDRLNTEAFF

d_gene: NA
v_gene: TRBV7-6
abundance: few
len: 14
j_gene: TRBJ1-2
CDR3nt: TGTGCCAGCACCCCCGCCGGACGGCCCTATGGCTACACCTTC
CDR3aa: CASTPAGRPYGYTF

d_gene: NA
v_gene: TRBV30
abundance: NA
len: 12
j_gene: TRBJ2-1
CDR3nt: TGTGCCTGGACATACGCGGGTGATGAGCAGTTCTTC
CDR3aa: CAWTYAGDEQFF